Listed here are 32 T cell receptor beta chains from one sample, sequenced in a study of T cell responses to AZD1222 COVID-19 vaccine listed by TCRdb under 2021. Receptor libraries were prepared by the immunoSEQ multiplex PCR assay. TCRdb limited this immuneACCESS table to in-frame rearrangements with V and J called. A share of clones is missing; checked studies link under half to unresolved V genes, and the rest is unexplained. Here the sample has 130,000 to 150,000 clones; about 91% occur a single time. The leading ten clones occupy about 3.7% of the sample. The sample's time point label, decoded: baseline before first vaccination. Reading the label with the study, this specimen's treatment or condition is: meningococcal conjugate vaccine given as trial control. The sequenced sample was peripheral blood, obtained on day 0 of MenACWY control vaccination. The receptors were gathered from an adult in good health.

CDR3 residues: CASSLGSGTGTNEKLFF. The DNA of the CDR3 is TGCGCCAGCAGCTTGGGCTCCGGGACAGGTACCAATGAAAAACTGTTTTTT. This sequence joins TRBV5-1 and TRBJ1-4, with TRBD1 identical over 8 bases. The length of the CDR3 is 17 residues. Germline V gene lookup returns CDR1 SGHRS and CDR2 YFSETQ. J was trimmed by 5 bases and V by 0 bases; bases with no gene match: 9. The whole variable domain, filled in from reference TRBV5-1 and TRBJ1-4, reads KAGVTQTPRYLIKTRGQQVTLSCSPISGHRSVSWYQQTPGQGLQFLFEYFSETQRNKGNFPGRFSGRQFSNSRSEMNVSTLELGDSALYLCASSLGSGTGTNEKLFFGSGTQLSVL.

J is TRBJ1-4 and V is TRBV13; tentatively, D is TRBD1 (5 bases). V was trimmed by 1 base and J by 7 bases, leaving 13 bases between them. Germline V gene lookup returns CDR1 PRHDT and CDR2 FYEKMQ (reference sequence). CDR3 length: 15 amino acids. The CDR3 loop reads CASSLASGITEKLFF. The DNA for the CDR3 is TGTGCCAGCAGCTTAGCGTCAGGGATAACTGAAAAACTGTTTTTT.

The chain links TRBV30 to TRBJ2-3; no reliable D call. V was clipped by 8 bases and J by 4 bases, with 16 bases between them. This CDR3 comprises 13 residues. From germline, CDR1 is GTSNPN and CDR2 SVGIG (reference sequence). The CDR3 sequence: CARAVQNPDTQYF. The CDR3 DNA reads as TGTGCCCGGGCAGTGCAAAACCCAGATACGCAGTATTTT.

V usage is TRBV7-3 and J usage is TRBJ2-1, with 7 bases lining up with TRBD1. This CDR3 is 14 amino acids long. Unmatched junction bases numbered 9, after V lost 5 bases and J lost 8 bases. Per germline, CDR1 SGHTA and CDR2 FQGTGA. As DNA, the CDR3 is TGTGCCAGCAGCAGACAGGGAGTGGGTGATGAGCAGTTCTTC. Its protein product is CASSRQGVGDEQFF.

This chain joins TRBV9 and TRBJ2-2, with 7 nucleotides matching TRBD1. Germline CDR1 SGDLS, CDR2 YYNGEE. CDR3 length: 16 amino acids. Germline trimming cut 4 bases from V and 5 bases from J; bases unmatched to any gene: 11. In DNA, the CDR3 is TGTGCCAGCAGCACAACGACAGGGACCTCAACCGGGGAGCTGTTTTTT. Translating it yields CASSTTTGTSTGELFF. The variable domain in full, completed from reference TRBV9 and TRBJ2-2, reads DSGVTQTPKHLITATGQRVTLRCSPRSGDLSVYWYQQSLDQGLQFLIQYYNGEERAKGNILERFSAQQFPDLHSELNLSSLELGDSALYFCASSTTTGTSTGELFFGEGSRLTVL.

In this sample, this clone turned up a few times. The V gene is TRBV3-1 (or the pseudogene TRBV3-2), the J gene TRBJ1-2; D is unclear. CDR1 and CDR2 from the germline V gene are LGHDT and YNNKEL (reference sequence). V shed 3 bases and J shed 8 bases, with 10 bases lying between them. This CDR3 spans 12 amino acids. This CDR3 is CASSHGLGGYTF. Written as DNA, the CDR3 is TGTGCCAGCAGCCACGGACTGGGAGGCTACACCTTC.

V usage is TRBV2 and J usage is TRBJ1-5; weak D call: TRBD1 (6 bases). This CDR3 is built from 17 residues. V shed 0 bases and J shed 0 bases, with 12 bases lying between them. Looked up from germline, CDR1 is SNHLY and CDR2 is FYNNEI. CDR3 nucleotide sequence: TGTGCCAGCAGTGAAGCCTGGACAGCAAATAGCAATCAGCCCCAGCATTTT. Protein: CASSEAWTANSNQPQHF.

This chain connects TRBV3-1 (or the pseudogene TRBV3-2) to TRBJ1-1, with D uncertain. V dropped 2 bases and J dropped 11 bases, with 12 bases sitting between them. The CDR3 totals 12 residues. Germline-derived CDR1 and CDR2 are LGHDT and YNNKEL (reference sequence). CDR3 in DNA: TGTGCCAGCAGCCAATTAGGTGGCCCGGCTTTCTTT. Amino acid sequence: CASSQLGGPAFF.

This chain links TRBV24-1 with TRBJ1-1, with D hard to call. Germline assignment: CDR1 KGHDR and CDR2 SFDVKD. This CDR3 is built from 14 residues. Trimming pared 5 bases from V and 4 bases from J, leaving 13 bases between. The CDR3 loop reads CATSGRPDPTEAFF. As DNA, the CDR3 is TGTGCCACCAGTGGCCGACCGGACCCCACTGAAGCTTTCTTT.

The rearrangement uses TRBV11-1 and TRBJ2-1; D unresolved. Trimming left V 4 bases short and J 3 bases short, with 7 bases between. Per germline, CDR1 SGHAT and CDR2 FQDESV (reference sequence). The CDR3 is made up of 13 amino acids. The CDR3 DNA sequence: TGTGCCAGCAGCTCCCGTCTCTACAATGAGCAGTTCTTC. Encoded protein: CASSSRLYNEQFF.

CDR3 coding DNA: TGCAGCGTTGAAACAGGCAAAAGTCCGGACACCATATATTTT. Its translation is CSVETGKSPDTIYF. V gene TRBV29-1 combines with J gene TRBJ1-3, with D perhaps TRBD1 (5 bases). The V end was cut by 2 bases, the J end by 8 bases, with 16 bases between. CDR3 length: 14 residues. The germline CDR1 and CDR2 sequences are SQVTM and ANQGSEA.

The chain uses TRBV6-2 or TRBV6-3 and TRBJ1-5, with TRBD1 matching 7 bases. Losses at the gene ends were 2 bases for V and 5 bases for J; bases not matched to a gene: 3. The CDR3 consists of 14 residues. Germline V gene lookup returns CDR1 MNHEY and CDR2 SVGEGT. CDR3 region: CASSYGGGHQPQHF. The CDR3, as DNA: TGTGCCAGCAGTTACGGAGGGGGCCATCAGCCCCAGCATTTT.

CDR3 nucleotides: TGTGCCATCAGTGAAATAGGCAATGGCTACACCTTC. Its protein product is CAISEIGNGYTF. The V call is TRBV10-3, the J call TRBJ1-2; D is unclear. This CDR3 has 12 amino acids. V was shortened by 3 bases and J by 6 bases, with 8 bases between the two germline ends. The germline V gene has CDR1 ENHRY and CDR2 SYGVKD.

The J gene is TRBJ1-1, the V gene TRBV18, with 7 bases that match TRBD1. Germline CDR1 KGHSH, CDR2 LQKENI. V gave up 6 bases and J gave up 0 bases; unmatched junction bases: 7. The CDR3 contains 15 residues. The CDR3 region is CASSDPTGMNTEAFF. CDR3 in DNA: TGTGCCAGCTCGGACCCGACAGGGATGAACACTGAAGCTTTCTTT.

Concerning this clone: The conserved phenylalanine or tryptophan is not found at the CDR3 terminus, so this likely reflects a read error. It is unclear where the CDR3 begins or ends on the DNA, so no DNA is shown, and the CDR3 is as TCRdb lists it. The genes are TRBV5-1 and TRBJ2-7; the table's D call, TRBD1, has no DNA check behind it. CDR1 is SGHRS and CDR2 is YFSETQ in the germline V gene. Termini included, the CDR3 measures 10 amino acids. CDR3 protein: CANTNDRERL.

CDR3 in amino acids: CAWSTGNRQSPLHF. The CDR3 nucleotides read TGTGCCTGGAGTACTGGGAATAGGCAATCACCCCTCCACTTT. This rearrangement joins TRBV30 to TRBJ1-6; no clear D gene. V was pared by 2 bases and J by 10 bases, with 15 bases between. The germline V gene encodes CDR1 GTSNPN and CDR2 SVGIG (reference sequence). The CDR3 spans 14 residues.

This clone was detected a few times. The chain uses TRBV4-2 and TRBJ2-6; D possibly corresponds to TRBD2 (7 bases). The CDR3 consists of 17 residues. Germline-derived CDR1 and CDR2 are LGHNA and YNFKEQ. V was clipped by 1 base and J by 3 bases, with 13 bases between them. The CDR3 loop is CASSQVGGAGGANVLTF. In DNA, the CDR3 is TGTGCCAGCAGCCAAGTTGGGGGGGCTGGTGGGGCCAACGTCCTGACTTTC.

This clone has only one observation. This rearrangement joins TRBV5-1 to TRBJ2-1; D is undetermined. The CDR3 covers 14 residues. CDR1 is SGHRS, CDR2 YFSETQ, per germline. V gave up 2 bases and J gave up 1 base, with 7 bases separating them. The CDR3 reads CASSFPDSYNEQFF. DNA of the CDR3: TGCGCCAGCAGCTTTCCCGATTCCTACAATGAGCAGTTCTTC.

The chain links TRBV6-1 to TRBJ1-6, with TRBD1 as a possible D gene (5 bases). The V end was cut by 1 base, the J end by 9 bases, with 16 bases between. Germline CDR1 is MNHNS and CDR2 is SASEGT. CDR3 length equals 16 residues. CDR3: CASSEVQGLLGSPLHF. DNA for the CDR3: TGTGCCAGCAGTGAAGTCCAGGGTTTACTCGGTTCACCCCTCCACTTT.

The gene calls are TRBV5-1 and TRBJ1-6; D gene uncertain. The CDR3 has 13 residues. Germline V gives CDR1 SGHRS, CDR2 YFSETQ. V lost 2 bases and J lost 4, with 4 bases in between. CDR3 protein: CASSLEYNSPLHF. The CDR3 bases are TGCGCCAGCAGCTTAGAGTATAATTCACCCCTCCACTTT.

This clone was seen once. The chain links TRBV7-8 to TRBJ2-1; 13 nucleotides agree with TRBD2. The V gene end was trimmed by 7 bases and the J gene end by 7 bases; junction bases not matched to a gene: 7. In germline, CDR1 is SGHVS, CDR2 FQNEAQ. This CDR3 is 15 amino acids long. CDR3 DNA sequence: TGTGCCAGCACTTTGGGACTAGCGGGACTAAATGAGCAGTTCTTC. Protein product: CASTLGLAGLNEQFF.

Remarks on this clone: A junction boundary mismatches the germline segment, possibly from a read error. V usage is TRBV6-1 and J usage is TRBJ2-2; D is unclear. This CDR3 spans 13 amino acids. CDR1 is MNHNS and CDR2 is SASEGT in the germline V gene. This CDR3 reads CASGDGDTGELFF. CDR3 DNA sequence: TGTGCCAGCGGTGACGGAGACACCGGGGAGCTGTTTTTT.

The rearrangement uses TRBV28 and TRBJ2-1; D is tentatively TRBD1 or TRBD2 (5 bases each). The germline gives CDR1 MDHEN, CDR2 SYDVKM. The CDR3 is made up of 15 amino acids. The germline V and J ends were trimmed by 6 bases and 0 bases, with 12 bases remaining between them. In nucleotides, the CDR3 is TGTGCCAGCAGACCCGGGACCACCTCCTACAATGAGCAGTTCTTC. Amino acid sequence: CASRPGTTSYNEQFF.

V usage is TRBV28 and J usage is TRBJ2-7; D may correspond to TRBD1 or TRBD2 (6 bases each). The CDR3 is made up of 15 amino acids. V lost 6 bases, J lost 0 bases, and 15 bases lay in between. From germline, CDR1 is MDHEN and CDR2 SYDVKM. Here the CDR3 reads CASRVGGGFSYEQYF. As DNA, the CDR3 is TGTGCCAGCAGGGTAGGGGGAGGCTTCTCCTACGAGCAGTACTTC.

This chain links TRBV9 with TRBJ2-3; the match to TRBD2 covers 7 bases. The V gene's germline CDR1 is SGDLS and CDR2 YYNGEE. J was trimmed by 2 bases and V by 0 bases; bases with no gene match: 3. The CDR3 is 15 residues long. CDR3 sequence reads: CASSVVAGLTDTQYF. The CDR3 DNA sequence: TGTGCCAGCAGCGTAGTAGCGGGCCTCACAGATACGCAGTATTTT.

V usage is TRBV6-1 and J usage is TRBJ1-2; D remains unclear. The germline V gene has CDR1 MNHNS and CDR2 SASEGT. CDR3 length equals 15 residues. V lost 0 bases and J 2 bases, leaving 10 bases between the germline ends. Here the CDR3 DNA reads TGTGCCAGCAGTGAAGCCGGGCCGCCGAACTATGGCTACACCTTC. Encoded protein: CASSEAGPPNYGYTF.

The V call is TRBV11-3, the J call TRBJ1-2, with unresolved D. The CDR3 extends over 11 amino acids. Germline V gene sequence: CDR1 SGHNT, CDR2 YENEEA. The germline V and J ends were trimmed by 1 base and 6 bases, with 3 bases remaining between them. In DNA form, the CDR3 reads TGTGCCAGCAGCTTAGGGGATGGCTACACCTTC. This gives the protein CASSLGDGYTF.

The J gene is TRBJ2-7, the V gene TRBV29-1; D may match TRBD1 or TRBD2 (6 bases each). The CDR3 is 13 residues long. Germline assignment: CDR1 SQVTM and CDR2 ANQGSEA. Trimming took off 7 bases at V and 9 bases at J, with 22 bases between the two ends. In nucleotides, the CDR3 is TGCAGCGCGAATGGGGAGGTAGGGGGAAGGCAGTACTTC. Protein sequence: CSANGEVGGRQYF.

The V gene is TRBV11-3, the J gene TRBJ2-3; unclear D gene. Looked up from germline, CDR1 is SGHNT and CDR2 is YENEEA. V was pared by 0 bases and J by 4 bases, with 8 bases between. This CDR3 comprises 14 residues. Written as DNA, the CDR3 is TGTGCCAGCAGCTTAGATCCCCAATCAGATACGCAGTATTTT. Protein sequence: CASSLDPQSDTQYF.

In DNA form, the CDR3 reads TGCGCCAGCAGCCACGTAGGCTACAATGAGCAGTTCTTC. Translation: CASSHVGYNEQFF. The V and J genes are TRBV4-3 and TRBJ2-1; no clear D. The V end was cut by 3 bases, the J end by 3 bases, with 6 bases between. This CDR3 contains 13 residues. Germline V gene sequence: CDR1 LGHNA, CDR2 YSLEER.

This chain joins TRBV6-2 or TRBV6-3 and TRBJ1-3, with 8 bases identical to TRBD1. This CDR3 has 17 residues. Germline V gene lookup returns CDR1 MNHEY and CDR2 SVGEGT. J lost 6 bases, V lost 6 bases, and 16 bases had no gene match. CDR3 sequence (DNA): TGTGCCAGCAGCGTCACTCTGATCCGGGACAGGCCAAACACCATATATTTT. This encodes CASSVTLIRDRPNTIYF.

The chain is built from TRBV19 and TRBJ1-2, with D possibly being TRBD1 (6 bases). Germline CDR1 is LNHDA and CDR2 is SQIVND (reference sequence). V was cut by 7 bases and J by 4 bases, with 22 bases left in between. The CDR3 contains 16 residues. DNA of the CDR3: TGTGCCAGTACTCGACAGGCGCCAGGGATAGTCTATGGCTACACCTTC. It encodes CASTRQAPGIVYGYTF.